This TCR beta chain comes out of a study of blood T cells in healthy people across ages. Isolating PBMCs gave at least 6.5 million of these cells per sample. Per sample, extraction of total RNA gave at least 6 micrograms in every case. This CDR3 is 12 amino acids long. V lost 6 bases and J lost 13; bases outside the gene matches: 9. A second PCR, run for about 7 to 12 cycles, used a sample-barcoded 5' primer plus a J-beta primer mix. Each TCR beta cDNA got a 12-nucleotide random molecular identifier. One entry per CDR3 protein, called by TCRdb with MiXCR from the 5' RACE reads. The repertoire holds some 890,000 distinct CDR3 sequences, under 35% seen once, with around 9.6% in the top ten. A further study also used this sample, focusing on T cells of mothers and their children. Per that paper: Using around 1.4 ug per 15 ul, all extracted RNA underwent cDNA synthesis.

The V gene is TRBV12-3 or TRBV12-4, the J gene TRBJ2-5; 9 bases are shared with TRBD2. The sequence derives from a woman aged 40 to 50 in good health. The sample comprised blood. The CDR3 DNA sequence: TGTGCCAGCAGACGCCAGCGGGGGGCTTTGTACTTC. Its translation: CASRRQRGALYF.